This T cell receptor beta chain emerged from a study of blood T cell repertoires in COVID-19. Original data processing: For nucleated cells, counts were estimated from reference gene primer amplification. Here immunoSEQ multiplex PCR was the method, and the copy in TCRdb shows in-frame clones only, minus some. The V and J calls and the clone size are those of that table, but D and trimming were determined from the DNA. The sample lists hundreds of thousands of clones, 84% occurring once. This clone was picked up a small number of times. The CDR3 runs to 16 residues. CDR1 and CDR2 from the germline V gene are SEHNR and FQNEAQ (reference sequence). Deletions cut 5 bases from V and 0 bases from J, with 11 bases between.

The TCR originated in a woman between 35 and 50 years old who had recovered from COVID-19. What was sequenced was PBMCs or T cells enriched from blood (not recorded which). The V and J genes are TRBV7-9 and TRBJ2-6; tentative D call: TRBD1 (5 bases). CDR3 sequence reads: CASSTGDNSGANVLTF. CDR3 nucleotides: TGTGCCAGCAGCACAGGTGATAACTCTGGGGCCAACGTCCTGACTTTC.